A single sample gave rise to the 14 T cell receptor beta chains below, sequenced in a study of CD8+CD57+ T cells in acquired aplastic anemia. The study profiled TCR beta VDJ and CDR3 using genomic DNA as template. TCRdb analysed the reads with MiXCR anew, one entry per CDR3 protein. The sample yields 250,000 to 350,000 distinct CDR3 sequences, 50% to 70% seen once. The specimen was sorted CD4+, CD8+, or CD8+CD57+ T cells (not recorded which) from PBMCs. These receptors were obtained from a human donor with severe aplastic anemia or a healthy control (not recorded which).

The rearrangement uses TRBV10-3 and TRBJ1-4; D gene unclear. Germline lookup yields CDR1 ENHRY and CDR2 SYGVKD. The germline V and J ends were trimmed by 6 bases and 5 bases, with 16 bases remaining between them. The CDR3 totals 15 residues. The CDR3 loop is CAISDPGGRNEKLFF. CDR3 in DNA: TGTGCCATCAGCGACCCAGGTGGGAGGAATGAAAAACTGTTTTTT.

This clonotype was counted a single time. This sequence joins TRBV2 and TRBJ1-2, with unresolved D. Germline CDR1 and CDR2: SNHLY and FYNNEI. The V gene lost 2 bases and the J gene lost 5 bases, with 12 bases spanning the gap. CDR3 length equals 14 residues. The CDR3 is CASSESAGPYGYTF. The CDR3, as DNA: TGTGCCAGCAGTGAATCGGCAGGCCCATATGGCTACACCTTC.

The V gene is TRBV10-3, the J gene TRBJ2-7, with 11 bases aligning to TRBD2. Germline CDR1 ENHRY, CDR2 SYGVKD. This CDR3 is built from 19 residues. Trimming removed 2 bases from V and 0 bases from J; junction bases left unmatched: 12. CDR3 loop: CAISERGDSTSGSSYEQYF. The CDR3 DNA follows: TGTGCCATCAGTGAGAGGGGGGACAGTACTAGCGGGAGCTCCTACGAGCAGTACTTC.

Notes on this clonotype: Just one base apart from a much larger clone, this may be a read error. The chain is built from TRBV6-4 and TRBJ2-1, with D unclear. This CDR3 is built from 15 residues. The germline gives CDR1 MRHNA, CDR2 SNTAGT. The germline V and J ends were trimmed by 3 bases and 5 bases, with 14 bases remaining between them. Written as DNA, the CDR3 is TGTGCCAGCAGTGAAGTTGGGTCAGGACACAATGAGCAGTTCTTC. Its protein product is CASSEVGSGHNEQFF.

J is TRBJ2-3 and V is TRBV2; D might be TRBD1 (7 bases). From germline, CDR1 is SNHLY and CDR2 FYNNEI. Trimming stripped 8 bases from V and 0 bases from J, with 12 bases between. The CDR3 is 14 amino acids. The CDR3 nucleotides read TGTGCCAGCGGGGGGACAGCTAGCACAGATACGCAGTATTTT. Its translation: CASGGTASTDTQYF.

This sequence joins TRBV20-1 and TRBJ2-3; D is perhaps TRBD1 (6 bases). The germline V gene encodes CDR1 DFQATT and CDR2 SNEGSKA (reference sequence). This CDR3 has 14 residues. V gave up 6 bases and J gave up 4 bases, with 17 bases separating them. In DNA, the CDR3 is TGCAGTGCGATGGGGGCGGTTGGGGCAGATACGCAGTATTTT. Residues: CSAMGAVGADTQYF.

The V gene is TRBV12-3 or TRBV12-4, the J gene TRBJ2-5; 11 nucleotides line up with TRBD2. Trimming took 5 bases from V and 2 from J; bases not matched to a gene: 7. The CDR3 covers 16 residues. The CDR3 sequence: CASSRATSGSQETQYF. CDR3 nucleotide sequence: TGTGCCAGCAGTCGTGCCACTAGCGGGAGTCAAGAGACCCAGTACTTC.

Details on this clonotype: It may be a read error: a sequence one base away is much more abundant. This rearrangement joins TRBV7-9 to TRBJ2-2; D gene uncertain. Trimming took 5 bases from V and 4 from J, leaving 2 bases between them. The CDR3 has 11 amino acids. The germline V gene encodes CDR1 SEHNR and CDR2 FQNEAQ (reference sequence). As DNA, the CDR3 is TGTGCCAGCAGCATCACCGGGGAGCTGTTTTTT. Protein: CASSITGELFF.

This chain connects TRBV5-1 to TRBJ2-1, with D unresolved. This CDR3 is 16 amino acids long. Trimming took 1 base from V and 3 from J, leaving 14 bases between them. Germline V gives CDR1 SGHRS, CDR2 YFSETQ. The CDR3 sequence: CASSLLGGVSYNEQFF. The DNA for the CDR3 is TGCGCCAGCAGCTTGTTAGGTGGGGTCAGCTACAATGAGCAGTTCTTC. The whole variable domain, remainder taken from reference TRBV5-1 and TRBJ2-1, is KAGVTQTPRYLIKTRGQQVTLSCSPISGHRSVSWYQQTPGQGLQFLFEYFSETQRNKGNFPGRFSGRQFSNSRSEMNVSTLELGDSALYLCASSLLGGVSYNEQFFGPGTRLTVL.

This rearrangement joins TRBV12-3 or TRBV12-4 to TRBJ1-1; a weak D match, TRBD1 (6 bases). CDR3 length equals 14 residues. V lost 6 bases to trimming and J lost 3 bases, with 14 bases between them. CDR3 region: CASSYRVSDTEAFF. The CDR3, as DNA: TGTGCCAGCAGCTACAGGGTCTCGGACACTGAAGCTTTCTTT.

The chain couples TRBV20-1 to TRBJ2-6; 7 nucleotides agree with TRBD1. This CDR3 spans 15 amino acids. CDR1 and CDR2 from the germline V gene are DFQATT and SNEGSKA (reference sequence). CDR3: CRPDRAFSGANVLTF. DNA of the CDR3: TGCAGACCTGACAGGGCCTTCTCTGGGGCCAACGTCCTGACTTTC.

V is TRBV19 and J is TRBJ1-2; D may be TRBD1 (6 bases). This CDR3 comprises 12 residues. Germline loops: CDR1 LNHDA, CDR2 SQIVND (reference sequence). The V end lost 7 bases, the J end lost 4 bases, and 10 bases lay between the germline ends. CDR3 in amino acids: CASTGTPYGYTF. DNA of the CDR3: TGTGCCAGTACCGGGACACCCTATGGCTACACCTTC.

This clonotype showed up many times. The chain combines TRBV14 with TRBJ2-3; 9 bases match TRBD1. Germline values: CDR1 SGHDN, CDR2 FVKESK. With 6 bases clipped from V and 7 bases from J, the junction kept 11 bases outside the gene matches. The CDR3 is 15 amino acids. CDR3 in DNA: TGTGCCAGCAGTCCAAGAATGACAGGGGGGCATACGCAGTATTTT. Encoded protein: CASSPRMTGGHTQYF.

This clonotype was seen only a few times. The chain couples TRBV19 to TRBJ1-1, with D tentatively TRBD1 (5 bases). Trimming shortened V by 3 bases and J by 6 bases, and 14 bases separated the two germline ends. Per the germline V gene, CDR1 is LNHDA and CDR2 is SQIVND (reference sequence). The CDR3 length is 14 residues. CDR3 loop: CASSIKVGAAEAFF. The DNA for the CDR3 is TGTGCCAGTAGTATTAAGGTTGGGGCCGCTGAAGCTTTCTTT.